This TCR beta chain originates from a study of cytomegalovirus exposure and HLA in healthy donors. PCR used 60 Vbeta primers and 13 Jbeta primers. Per the study methods: An analysis that came later counted some 81 million unique TCR beta chains, about 10 million shared. The repertoire was sequenced with immunoSEQ multiplex PCR; TCRdb's copy has only in-frame clones and lacks some. For V, J and clone size, that table is used; D and trimming come from the DNA. Among about 150,000 clones, less than 85% were seen once, and the ten largest hold 1%. While unrecorded immune exposures were likely, the donors were nominally healthy when sampled. Study-level results: Most of the TCR beta V segments (in an earlier analysis) were productive either about 90% or about 30% of the time.

Per the germline V gene, CDR1 is SEHNR and CDR2 is FQNEAQ (reference sequence). CDR3 length equals 13 residues. Trimming took 5 bases from V and 7 from J; bases not matched to a gene: 6. A word on this clone: Its antigen is currently unknown.

The chain links TRBV7-9 to TRBJ1-2; TRBD1 matches 8 bases. This receptor was obtained from a boy between 2 and 15 years old in good health and CMV-seronegative. Material: PBMCs. In DNA form, the CDR3 reads TGTGCCAGCAGCCCCCCGGGACAGGTTGGCTACACCTTC. Residues: CASSPPGQVGYTF. Looking up the rest from reference TRBV7-9 and TRBJ1-2 gives the full variable domain: DTGVSQNPRHKITKRGQNVTFRCDPISEHNRLYWYRQTLGQGPEFLTYFQNEAQLEKSRLLSDRFSAERPKGSFSTLEIQRTEQGDSAMYLCASSPPGQVGYTFGSGTRLTVV.